Reported below is one T cell receptor (beta chain). This specimen belongs to a study of T cell changes during pregnancy in multiple sclerosis. There are 15 residues in the CDR3. The V and J ends lost 2 bases and 4 bases respectively, with 13 bases between them. CDR1 SGDLS and CDR2 YYNGEE come from the germline V gene. This table comes from immunoSEQ multiplex PCR, and its TCRdb copy is limited to in-frame clones, with some not included. The table lists over 30,000 clones, roughly nine tenths of them singletons. The clonotype originates from a female donor in good health, enrolled as a control in a pregnancy study. Sample: CD8+ T cells from peripheral blood mononuclear cells, taken in the second trimester of pregnancy. This chain connects TRBV9 to TRBJ1-3; D call uncertain. The CDR3 here is CASSVDTEGGNTIYF. The DNA for the CDR3 is TGTGCCAGCAGCGTCGACACCGAGGGAGGAAACACCATATATTTT.